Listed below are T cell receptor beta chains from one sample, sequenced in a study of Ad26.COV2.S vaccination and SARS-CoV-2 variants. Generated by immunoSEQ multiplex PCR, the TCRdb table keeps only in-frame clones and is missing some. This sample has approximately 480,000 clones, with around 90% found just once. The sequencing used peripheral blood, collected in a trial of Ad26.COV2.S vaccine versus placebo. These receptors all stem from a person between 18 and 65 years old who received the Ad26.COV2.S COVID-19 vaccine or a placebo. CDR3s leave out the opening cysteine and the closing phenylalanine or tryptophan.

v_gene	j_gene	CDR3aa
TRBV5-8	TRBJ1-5	ASSLAGQGQPQH
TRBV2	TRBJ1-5	ASSEAGGRGLEPQH
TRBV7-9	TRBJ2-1	ASSGIEDPRGNEQF
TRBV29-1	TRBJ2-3	SVRQGTDTQY
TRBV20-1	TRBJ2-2	SASLRTPGELF
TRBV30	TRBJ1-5	AWSVLGRLSPNQPQH
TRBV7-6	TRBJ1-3	ASSFDSPGNTIY
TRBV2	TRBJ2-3	ASSEVGRRPDTQY
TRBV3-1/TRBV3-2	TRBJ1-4	ASSLQGDRVEKLF
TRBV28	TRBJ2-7	ASSTGGKSYEQY
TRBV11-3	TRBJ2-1	ASSFRYNEQF
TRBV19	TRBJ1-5	ASNGGGYQPQH
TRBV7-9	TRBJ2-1	ASMGREGNEQF
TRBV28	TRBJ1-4	ASSPVGGATYAGEKLF
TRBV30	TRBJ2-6	AWSIRGAPSGANVLT
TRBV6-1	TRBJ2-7	ASSEADGSYEQY
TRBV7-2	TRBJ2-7	ASSLASNVGHEQY
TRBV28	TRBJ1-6	ASRRAEGTFNSPLH
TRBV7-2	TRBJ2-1	ASSLRREAAYNEQF
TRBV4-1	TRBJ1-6	ASRGDPGYNSPLH
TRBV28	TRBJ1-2	ASSGWGGTSMLVGT
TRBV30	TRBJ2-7	AWSLGGGFEQY
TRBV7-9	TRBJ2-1	ATAIGEYNEQF
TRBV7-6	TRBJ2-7	ASSPDFFPHEQY
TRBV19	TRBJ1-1	ASSPQSYTEAF
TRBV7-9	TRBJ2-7	ASSLGGGRVDEQY
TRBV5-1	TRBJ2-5	ASSLQGAGETQY
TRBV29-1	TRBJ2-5	SVGHGQETQY
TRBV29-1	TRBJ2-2	SAGQGPGELF
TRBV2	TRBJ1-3	ASDRDRSVLGNTIY
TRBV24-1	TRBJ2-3	ATSDPAGRTDTQY
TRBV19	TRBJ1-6	ASSAGTGVSPLH
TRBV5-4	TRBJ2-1	ASSPGTTSYNEQF
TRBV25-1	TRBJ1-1	ASTPRGGRNTEAF
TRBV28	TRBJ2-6	ASRKGQGAPGANVLT
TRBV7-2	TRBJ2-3	ASSPQGFSTDTQY
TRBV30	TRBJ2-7	AWSVGTGAYEQY
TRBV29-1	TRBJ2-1	SVEELASGNFFKSYNEQF
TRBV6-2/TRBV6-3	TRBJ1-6	ASSPVRVVNNSPLH
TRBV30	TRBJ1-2	ASAGVGNYGYT
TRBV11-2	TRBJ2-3	ASSLGGTVTDTQY
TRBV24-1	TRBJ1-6	ATVRTAISSYNSPLH
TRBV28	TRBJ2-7	ASSLGYEQY
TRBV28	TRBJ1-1	ASSLIGANTEAF
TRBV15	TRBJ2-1	ATSRLSGGNEQF
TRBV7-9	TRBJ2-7	ASSFDLGRAYEQY
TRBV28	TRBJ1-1	ASSLNRAQYAF
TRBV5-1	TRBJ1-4	ASSREGTNEKLF
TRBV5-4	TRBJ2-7	ASSSPTDGRVNEQY
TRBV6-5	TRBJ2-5	ASRLRRETQY
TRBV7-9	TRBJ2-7	ASSTTRDRGVHEQY
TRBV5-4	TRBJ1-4	ASSPGVRNEKLF
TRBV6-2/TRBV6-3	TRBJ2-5	ASSYGGRGLETQY
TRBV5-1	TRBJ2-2	ASSFRLATNTGELF
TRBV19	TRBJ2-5	ASSMGTATGETQY
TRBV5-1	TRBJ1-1	ASATQTGQNTEAF
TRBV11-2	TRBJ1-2	ASSLEGAQGHGYT
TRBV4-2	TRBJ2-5	ASSQDFGETQY
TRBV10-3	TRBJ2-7	AISDGGAEQY
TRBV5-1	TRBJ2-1	ASRPGQGRAGF